This is a list of T cell receptor beta chains from one sample in a study of PD-1 blockade in classical Hodgkin lymphoma. The assay was immunoSEQ multiplex PCR, and TCRdb's table has in-frame clones only and misses some. Of 41,000 or so clones in the sample, 55% to 70% were seen once. Sequenced here: peripheral blood mononuclear cells (PBMCs), sampled before the fourth cycle of nivolumab. The receptors were sampled from a human donor with classical Hodgkin lymphoma. Both conserved end residues are part of each CDR3. A D gene is named only where the DNA matches it firmly. Expanded clones are given a class, and other clones once, few, many or no size at all.

V gene: TRBV6-1; clone size: .; J gene: TRBJ1-5; D gene: .; CDR3 protein: CASSTTGPPQHF; CDR3 DNA: TGTGCCAGCAGTACTACGGGTCCGCCCCAGCATTTT
V gene: TRBV13; clone size: .; J gene: TRBJ2-5; D gene: TRBD1; CDR3 protein: CASRQRQGTGTQYF; CDR3 DNA: TGTGCCAGCAGGCAACGACAGGGAACGGGGACCCAGTACTTC
V gene: TRBV11-2; clone size: few; J gene: TRBJ1-2; D gene: TRBD1; CDR3 protein: CASSLGPPGGLANYGYTF; CDR3 DNA: TGTGCCAGCAGCTTAGGCCCTCCAGGGGGCTTGGCCAACTATGGCTACACCTTC
V gene: TRBV11-3; clone size: .; J gene: TRBJ2-1; D gene: .; CDR3 protein: CASSLTENNEQFF; CDR3 DNA: TGTGCCAGCAGCTTGACAGAAAACAATGAGCAGTTCTTC
V gene: TRBV7-9; clone size: once; J gene: TRBJ1-3; D gene: .; CDR3 protein: CASSVGTETGNTIYF; CDR3 DNA: TGTGCCAGCAGCGTAGGGACTGAGACTGGAAACACCATATATTTT
V gene: TRBV7-2; clone size: .; J gene: TRBJ1-1; D gene: .; CDR3 protein: CASSLGSRAEAFF; CDR3 DNA: TGTGCCAGCAGCTTAGGGTCTAGGGCTGAAGCTTTCTTT
V gene: TRBV2; clone size: medium-sized; J gene: TRBJ1-1; D gene: TRBD1; CDR3 protein: CASSTNQGAFTEAFF; CDR3 DNA: TGTGCCAGCAGTACAAACCAGGGGGCATTCACTGAAGCTTTCTTT
V gene: TRBV27; clone size: .; J gene: TRBJ2-2; D gene: .; CDR3 protein: CASNQDRFKYTGELFF; CDR3 DNA: TGTGCCAGCAATCAAGACAGGTTCAAATACACCGGGGAGCTGTTTTTT
V gene: TRBV4-3; clone size: .; J gene: TRBJ2-4; D gene: .; CDR3 protein: CASSQDHGGIAKNIQYF; CDR3 DNA: TGCGCCAGCAGCCAAGATCATGGTGGGATAGCCAAAAACATTCAGTACTTC
V gene: TRBV27; clone size: .; J gene: TRBJ1-2; D gene: .; CDR3 protein: CASSVFGGGNYGYTF; CDR3 DNA: TGTGCCAGCAGTGTTTTTGGGGGCGGGAACTATGGCTACACCTTC
V gene: TRBV7-6; clone size: .; J gene: TRBJ2-7; D gene: TRBD2; CDR3 protein: CASSPGTSGYEQYF; CDR3 DNA: TGTGCCAGCAGCCCAGGGACTAGCGGGTACGAGCAGTACTTC
V gene: TRBV7-9; clone size: .; J gene: TRBJ2-7; D gene: TRBD1; CDR3 protein: CASSWTGGRAYEQYF; CDR3 DNA: TGTGCCAGCAGCTGGACAGGGGGCCGCGCCTACGAGCAGTACTTC
V gene: TRBV28; clone size: .; J gene: TRBJ1-2; D gene: .; CDR3 protein: CASRSGRINYGYTF; CDR3 DNA: TGTGCCAGCAGATCGGGACGGATCAACTATGGCTACACCTTC
V gene: TRBV7-2; clone size: .; J gene: TRBJ2-1; D gene: .; CDR3 protein: CASSLAQGRSYNEQFF; CDR3 DNA: TGTGCCAGCAGCTTAGCTCAGGGACGGTCCTACAATGAGCAGTTCTTC
V gene: TRBV4-3; clone size: .; J gene: TRBJ2-7; D gene: TRBD2; CDR3 protein: CASSQDGSGGYEQYF; CDR3 DNA: TGCGCCAGCAGCCAAGATGGGAGCGGGGGCTACGAGCAGTACTTC
V gene: TRBV5-4; clone size: .; J gene: TRBJ2-1; D gene: .; CDR3 protein: CASSSPKDRRGNEQFF; CDR3 DNA: TGTGCCAGCAGCTCACCGAAAGACCGCCGGGGCAATGAGCAGTTCTTC
V gene: TRBV27; clone size: once; J gene: TRBJ1-2; D gene: .; CDR3 protein: CASSLYPGSGVRGYTF; CDR3 DNA: TGTGCCAGCAGTTTATATCCCGGGTCAGGGGTACGAGGCTACACCTTC
V gene: TRBV25-1; clone size: .; J gene: TRBJ2-1; D gene: .; CDR3 protein: CATDSGHSYNEQFF; CDR3 DNA: TGTGCCACCGACAGTGGACACTCTTACAATGAGCAGTTCTTC
V gene: TRBV28; clone size: .; J gene: TRBJ2-5; D gene: TRBD1; CDR3 protein: CASSLRTGGGKTQYF; CDR3 DNA: TGTGCCAGCAGTCTAAGGACAGGGGGAGGGAAGACCCAGTACTTC
V gene: TRBV6-5; clone size: .; J gene: TRBJ1-6; D gene: TRBD1; CDR3 protein: CVRDRDSYNSPLHF; CDR3 DNA: TGTGTCCGCGACAGGGACTCCTATAATTCACCCCTCCACTTT
V gene: TRBV7-9; clone size: .; J gene: TRBJ2-5; D gene: TRBD2; CDR3 protein: CASSPPGGADQETQYF; CDR3 DNA: TGTGCCAGCAGCCCCCCGGGGGGGGCGGACCAAGAGACCCAGTACTTC
V gene: TRBV7-6; clone size: .; J gene: TRBJ2-2; D gene: TRBD1; CDR3 protein: CASSQGQGAATGELFF; CDR3 DNA: TGTGCCAGCAGCCAAGGACAGGGGGCGGCCACCGGGGAGCTGTTTTTT
V gene: TRBV11-2; clone size: .; J gene: TRBJ2-1; D gene: .; CDR3 protein: CASSLLRGAGNEQFF; CDR3 DNA: TGTGCCAGCAGCTTATTACGGGGGGCGGGGAATGAGCAGTTCTTC
V gene: TRBV7-2; clone size: .; J gene: TRBJ1-5; D gene: TRBD1; CDR3 protein: CASSFGTGYDSNQPQHF; CDR3 DNA: TGTGCCAGCAGCTTCGGGACAGGGTACGACAGCAATCAGCCCCAGCATTTT
V gene: TRBV19; clone size: few; J gene: TRBJ2-1; D gene: TRBD2; CDR3 protein: CASSISGGAGNEQFF; CDR3 DNA: TGTGCCAGTAGTATAAGCGGGGGGGCCGGCAATGAGCAGTTCTTC
V gene: TRBV19; clone size: .; J gene: TRBJ2-3; D gene: .; CDR3 protein: CASSIVFAGTDTQYF; CDR3 DNA: TGTGCCAGTAGTATAGTATTTGCGGGCACAGATACGCAGTATTTT
V gene: TRBV19; clone size: .; J gene: TRBJ1-4; D gene: .; CDR3 protein: CASSPGARTSRKLFF; CDR3 DNA: TGTGCCAGTAGTCCCGGGGCTCGTACGAGTAGGAAACTGTTTTTT
V gene: TRBV27; clone size: once; J gene: TRBJ1-2; D gene: .; CDR3 protein: CASSLDGYYGYTF; CDR3 DNA: TGTGCCAGCAGTTTAGACGGATACTATGGCTACACCTTC
V gene: TRBV11-2; clone size: .; J gene: TRBJ2-2; D gene: .; CDR3 protein: CASSTLTATGELFF; CDR3 DNA: TGTGCCAGCAGCACCCTCACTGCCACCGGGGAGCTGTTTTTT
V gene: TRBV11-3; clone size: .; J gene: TRBJ1-1; D gene: .; CDR3 protein: CASSLGPDTEAFF; CDR3 DNA: TGTGCCAGCAGCTTGGGACCCGACACTGAAGCTTTCTTT
V gene: TRBV7-6; clone size: .; J gene: TRBJ1-2; D gene: .; CDR3 protein: CASSLEVNYGYTF; CDR3 DNA: TGTGCCAGCAGCTTAGAGGTTAACTATGGCTACACCTTC
V gene: TRBV25-1; clone size: once; J gene: TRBJ2-4; D gene: .; CDR3 protein: CASSEQGYKNIQYF; CDR3 DNA: TGTGCCAGCAGTGAACAGGGATACAAAAACATTCAGTACTTC
V gene: TRBV28; clone size: .; J gene: TRBJ1-2; D gene: .; CDR3 protein: CASSLAGNLGTYGYTF; CDR3 DNA: TGTGCCAGCAGTTTGGCCGGGAATTTGGGGACCTATGGCTACACCTTC
V gene: TRBV19; clone size: .; J gene: TRBJ2-7; D gene: .; CDR3 protein: CASRGTSNYEQYF; CDR3 DNA: TGTGCCAGTAGGGGGACGAGCAACTACGAGCAGTACTTC
V gene: TRBV7-9; clone size: .; J gene: TRBJ1-3; D gene: .; CDR3 protein: CASRAGQARSGNTIYF; CDR3 DNA: TGTGCCAGCAGAGCTGGTCAGGCCCGCTCTGGAAACACCATATATTTT
V gene: TRBV11-3; clone size: few; J gene: TRBJ2-1; D gene: .; CDR3 protein: CASSSTLGAHNEQFF; CDR3 DNA: TGTGCCAGCAGCTCTACGCTGGGGGCCCACAATGAGCAGTTCTTC
V gene: TRBV9; clone size: .; J gene: TRBJ1-2; D gene: TRBD1; CDR3 protein: CASSPGTANYGYTF; CDR3 DNA: TGTGCCAGCAGCCCTGGGACAGCTAACTATGGCTACACCTTC
V gene: TRBV30; clone size: .; J gene: TRBJ2-7; D gene: TRBD1; CDR3 protein: CAWSTRTGRWEQYF; CDR3 DNA: TGTGCCTGGAGTACCCGGACAGGGCGATGGGAGCAGTACTTC
V gene: TRBV29-1; clone size: .; J gene: TRBJ2-7; D gene: TRBD1; CDR3 protein: CSVGKGGQGMYEQYF; CDR3 DNA: TGCAGCGTTGGTAAGGGAGGACAGGGAATGTACGAGCAGTACTTC
V gene: TRBV2; clone size: .; J gene: TRBJ2-3; D gene: TRBD2; CDR3 protein: CASSPQPGLAGGPGTDTQYF; CDR3 DNA: TGTGCCAGCAGTCCACAACCGGGACTAGCGGGGGGGCCGGGAACAGATACGCAGTATTTT
V gene: TRBV14; clone size: .; J gene: TRBJ1-3; D gene: .; CDR3 protein: CASSQDSGTLSSGNTIYF; CDR3 DNA: TGTGCCAGCAGCCAAGATTCCGGGACTTTAAGCTCTGGAAACACCATATATTTT
V gene: TRBV7-9; clone size: few; J gene: TRBJ2-7; D gene: TRBD2; CDR3 protein: CASSSGGAYEQYF; CDR3 DNA: TGTGCCAGCAGCTCGGGGGGAGCCTACGAGCAGTACTTC
V gene: TRBV15; clone size: few; J gene: TRBJ2-7; D gene: .; CDR3 protein: CATSRRGVEQYF; CDR3 DNA: TGTGCCACCAGCAGGCGGGGTGTTGAGCAGTACTTC
V gene: TRBV28; clone size: few; J gene: TRBJ1-5; D gene: .; CDR3 protein: CASSFYNQPQHF; CDR3 DNA: TGTGCCAGCAGTTTCTACAATCAGCCCCAGCATTTT
V gene: TRBV5-4; clone size: .; J gene: TRBJ1-1; D gene: .; CDR3 protein: CASSLGGNTEAFF; CDR3 DNA: TGTGCCAGCAGCTTGGGGGGGAACACTGAAGCTTTCTTT
V gene: TRBV4-3; clone size: .; J gene: TRBJ2-5; D gene: TRBD2; CDR3 protein: CASSQERGGQETQYF; CDR3 DNA: TGCGCCAGCAGCCAAGAGCGGGGGGGCCAAGAGACCCAGTACTTC
V gene: TRBV7-9; clone size: few; J gene: TRBJ2-3; D gene: .; CDR3 protein: CASSLWGARDTDTQYF; CDR3 DNA: TGTGCCAGCAGCTTATGGGGGGCCCGGGACACAGATACGCAGTATTTT
V gene: TRBV4-2; clone size: few; J gene: TRBJ1-5; D gene: TRBD1; CDR3 protein: CASSQDGRDRGNQPQHF; CDR3 DNA: TGTGCCAGCAGCCAAGATGGCCGGGACAGGGGAAATCAGCCCCAGCATTTT
V gene: TRBV7-2; clone size: few; J gene: TRBJ2-5; D gene: .; CDR3 protein: CASSLLGLVAGRGQGDQYF; CDR3 DNA: TGTGCCAGCAGCTTATTGGGGCTTGTGGCAGGGAGGGGGCAGGGTGACCAGTACTTC
V gene: TRBV27; clone size: .; J gene: TRBJ2-3; D gene: .; CDR3 protein: CASSLRGGLDTQYF; CDR3 DNA: TGTGCCAGCAGTTTACGGGGCGGGTTAGATACGCAGTATTTT
V gene: TRBV19; clone size: .; J gene: TRBJ1-2; D gene: TRBD1; CDR3 protein: CASRRWDSGYTF; CDR3 DNA: TGTGCCAGTAGGCGTTGGGACAGCGGCTACACCTTC